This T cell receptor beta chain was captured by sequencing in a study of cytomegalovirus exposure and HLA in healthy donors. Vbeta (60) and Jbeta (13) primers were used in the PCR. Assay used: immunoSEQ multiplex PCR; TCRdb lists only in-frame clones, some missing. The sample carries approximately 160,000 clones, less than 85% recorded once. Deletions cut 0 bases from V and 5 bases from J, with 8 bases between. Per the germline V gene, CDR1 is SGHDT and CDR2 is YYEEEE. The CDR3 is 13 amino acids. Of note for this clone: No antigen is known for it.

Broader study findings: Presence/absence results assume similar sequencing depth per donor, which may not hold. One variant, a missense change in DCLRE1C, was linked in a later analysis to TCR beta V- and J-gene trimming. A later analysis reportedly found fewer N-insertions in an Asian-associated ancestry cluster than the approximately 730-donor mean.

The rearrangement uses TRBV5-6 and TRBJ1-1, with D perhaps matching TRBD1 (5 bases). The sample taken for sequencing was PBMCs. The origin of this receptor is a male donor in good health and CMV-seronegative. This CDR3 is CASSLGGRTEAFF. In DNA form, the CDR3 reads TGTGCCAGCAGCTTGGGGGGGAGGACTGAAGCTTTCTTT.